These 17 T cell receptor beta chains were sequenced from one sample in a study of blood T cells in healthy people across ages. For the second PCR, which ran for about 7 to 12 cycles, a sample-barcoded 5' primer and a J-beta primer mix were used. TCRdb reanalysed the 5' RACE reads using MiXCR and keeps one entry per CDR3 protein. The repertoire consists of about 1.6 million distinct CDR3 sequences, with almost 35% occurring once and the leading ten covering around 11%. What was sequenced was blood. The source is a woman aged 25 to 45 in good health.

At least ten counts were recorded for this clonotype. This rearrangement joins TRBV5-1 to TRBJ2-3; 11 bases align to TRBD2. There are 15 residues in the CDR3. Germline lookup yields CDR1 SGHRS and CDR2 YFSETQ. The V and J ends lost 0 bases and 5 bases, in that order; junction bases with no gene match: 2. The DNA of the CDR3 is TGCGCCAGCAGCTTGGCTCTAGCGGGGGGAGATACGCAGTATTTT. It is translated as CASSLALAGGDTQYF.

The rearrangement links TRBV7-6 to TRBJ2-1, with D maybe TRBD2 (6 bases). Per the germline V gene, CDR1 is SGHVS and CDR2 is FNYEAQ. The germline V and J ends were trimmed by 5 bases and 7 bases, with 9 bases remaining between them. The CDR3 loop spans 12 amino acids. CDR3 residues: CASSGEVNEQFF. For the CDR3, the DNA is TGTGCCAGCAGCGGGGAGGTTAATGAGCAGTTCTTC.

The sample holds a few counts of this clonotype. The genes are TRBV7-9 and TRBJ2-2, with 7 bases fitting TRBD2. J lost 5 bases, V lost 4 bases, and 13 bases had no gene match. This CDR3 spans 17 amino acids. Germline-derived CDR1 and CDR2 are SEHNR and FQNEAQ (reference sequence). This CDR3 is CASSSRTYAGATGELFF. The CDR3, as DNA: TGTGCCAGCAGCTCTAGGACGTATGCGGGAGCAACCGGGGAGCTGTTTTTT.

This clonotype was found many times. The chain employs TRBV29-1 and TRBJ2-5; a weak D match, TRBD1 (5 bases). The CDR3 loop spans 15 amino acids. Germline CDR1 is SQVTM and CDR2 is ANQGSEA. The V end lost 2 bases, the J end lost 5 bases, and 18 bases lay between the germline ends. The CDR3 region has the DNA TGCAGCGTTGAATTCCCCTCGACAGAACCGGAGACCCAGTACTTC. Its translation: CSVEFPSTEPETQYF.

There are a few counts of this clonotype. The chain carries TRBV6-1 and TRBJ2-2; 14 bases are shared with TRBD2. J lost 4 bases, V lost 5 bases, and 9 bases had no gene match. The CDR3 runs 18 residues. Germline loops: CDR1 MNHNS, CDR2 SASEGT. The CDR3 reads CASSTTSGRALGTGELFF. The CDR3 DNA reads as TGTGCCAGCAGTACGACTAGCGGGAGGGCCTTAGGCACCGGGGAGCTGTTTTTT.

The chain employs TRBV28 and TRBJ2-3; D is tentatively TRBD1 or TRBD2 (6 bases each). The CDR3 is made up of 14 amino acids. Trimming shortened V by 2 bases and J by 7 bases, and 13 bases separated the two germline ends. Germline assignment: CDR1 MDHEN and CDR2 SYDVKM. The DNA of the CDR3 is TGTGCCAGCAGTTTACTGTGGGGGGCCCATACGCAGTATTTT. It is translated as CASSLLWGAHTQYF.

Concerning this clonotype itself: One end of the junction fails to match germline, which may point to a read error. This chain joins TRBV29-1 and TRBJ2-7; 7 nucleotides align to TRBD2. The CDR3 runs 12 residues. CDR1 and CDR2 from the germline V gene are SQVTM and ANQGSEA. CDR3 coding DNA: TGCGGCGTGGGTAAGGGAGGGCCCGAGCAGTACTTC. The encoded protein is CGVGKGGPEQYF.

Regarding this clonotype: With a much larger clone just one base away, this may be a read error. This sequence joins TRBV7-2 and TRBJ2-3, with D possibly TRBD2 on 5 matching bases. CDR3 length equals 15 residues. Germline V lookup: CDR1 SGHTA, CDR2 FQGNSA. CDR3 sequence reads: CANSLELASTDTQYF. CDR3 nucleotide sequence: TGTGCCAACAGCTTAGAGTTAGCGAGCACAGATACGCAGTATTTT.

The chain couples TRBV30 to TRBJ2-1; no firm D call. The CDR3 sequence is 15 residues long. Germline lookup yields CDR1 GTSNPN and CDR2 SVGIG (reference sequence). Trimming left V 0 bases short and J 3 bases short, with 12 bases between. CDR3 region: CAWSVKAVIYNEQFF. CDR3 DNA: TGTGCCTGGAGTGTAAAAGCAGTTATCTACAATGAGCAGTTCTTC.

In its sample, this clonotype was seen once. This chain connects TRBV30 to TRBJ1-2; the match to TRBD1 covers 8 bases. The ends lost 8 bases at V and 1 base at J; junction bases unmatched: 9. CDR3 length: 14 amino acids. The germline V gene encodes CDR1 GTSNPN and CDR2 SVGIG (reference sequence). The CDR3 DNA reads as TGTGCCCGGCAAAGGACAGGGATTAACTATGGCTACACCTTC. Translation gives CARQRTGINYGYTF. Filled out from reference TRBV30 and TRBJ1-2, the complete variable domain reads SQTIHQWPATLVQPVGSPLSLECTVEGTSNPNLYWYRQAAGRGLQLLFYSVGIGQISSEVPQNLSASRPQDRQFILSSKKLLLSDSGFYLCARQRTGINYGYTFGSGTRLTVV.

This clonotype was detected only a few times. The DNA for the CDR3 is TGTGCCAGCAGCCCCCCCGGGGACAGGACCTACACCTTC. Its translation: CASSPPGDRTYTF. The genes are TRBV7-3 and TRBJ1-2; 8 bases are a match to TRBD1. The CDR3 runs to 13 residues. V was clipped by 5 bases and J by 10 bases; unmatched bases: 9. CDR1 is SGHTA, CDR2 FQGTGA, per germline.

The chain couples TRBV7-9 to TRBJ1-2, with 9 positions matching TRBD1. CDR1 and CDR2 (germline): SEHNR, FQNEAQ (reference sequence). The V segment lost 5 bases and the J segment 6 bases; nucleotides outside the gene matches: 13. The CDR3 length is 16 residues. The CDR3 sequence: CASSHVRGTGCDGYTF. CDR3 in DNA: TGTGCCAGCAGCCACGTCAGAGGGACAGGGTGTGATGGCTACACCTTC.

The chain links TRBV3-1 to TRBJ2-7; 8 bases map to TRBD2. V lost 8 bases and J lost 1; bases outside the gene matches: 10. In germline, CDR1 is LGHDT, CDR2 YNNKEL (reference sequence). The CDR3 length is 15 residues. CDR3 bases: TGTGCCAGCGGCCCCGGGAGGGATAGATCCTACGAGCAGTACTTC. The encoded protein is CASGPGRDRSYEQYF.

Only a few counts were recorded for this clonotype. The J gene is TRBJ2-1, the V gene TRBV6-5; TRBD2 matches at 7 bases. Germline V gives CDR1 MNHEY, CDR2 SVGAGI. After removal of 5 bases from V and 6 bases from J, the junction contained 13 bases not matched to a gene. This CDR3 has 16 amino acids. CDR3 loop: CASSPTSELIVNEQFF. The CDR3 region has the DNA TGTGCCAGCAGTCCTACTAGCGAATTAATTGTCAATGAGCAGTTCTTC.

The rearrangement links TRBV12-3 or TRBV12-4 to TRBJ1-2; 7 bases are a match to TRBD1. The trim removed 5 bases at V and 5 bases at J, leaving 11 bases unmatched. CDR3 length: 15 amino acids. The CDR3 region has the DNA TGTGCCAGCAGTCCCCGGGGGCAGGGGGAATATGGCTACACCTTC. It is translated as CASSPRGQGEYGYTF.

This clonotype has only a few counts. V usage is TRBV18 and J usage is TRBJ1-4; no firm D call. With 1 base removed from V and 4 bases from J, the gap between germline ends came to 4 bases. Germline V CDR1 and CDR2: KGHSH, LQKENI. This CDR3 is 13 amino acids long. CDR3 amino acids: CASSPLDNEKLFF. The CDR3 DNA follows: TGTGCCAGCTCACCACTGGATAATGAAAAACTGTTTTTT.

This clonotype has only a few counts. The chain is built from TRBV21-1 and TRBJ2-3; TRBD2, the table's D call, was not compared with the DNA. TRBV21-1 is listed as a pseudogene. This CDR3 spans 16 amino acids. The CDR3 loop reads CASSKGSGGETDTQYF. The CDR3, as DNA: TGTGCCAGCAGCAAAGGGTCCGGAGGCGAGACAGATACGCAGTATTTT.